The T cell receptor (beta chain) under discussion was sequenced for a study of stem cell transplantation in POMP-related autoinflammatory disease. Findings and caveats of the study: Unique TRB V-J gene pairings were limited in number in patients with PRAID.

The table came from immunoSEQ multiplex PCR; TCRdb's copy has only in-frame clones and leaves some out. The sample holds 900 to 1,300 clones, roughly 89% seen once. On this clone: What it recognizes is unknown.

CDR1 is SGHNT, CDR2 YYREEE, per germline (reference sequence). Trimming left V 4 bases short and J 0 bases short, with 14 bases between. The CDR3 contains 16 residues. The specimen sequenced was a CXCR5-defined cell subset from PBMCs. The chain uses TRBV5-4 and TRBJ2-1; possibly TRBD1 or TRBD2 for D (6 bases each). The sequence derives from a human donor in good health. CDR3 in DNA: TGTGCCAGCAGCCTCGAGGGGGGCTTCTCCTACAATGAGCAGTTCTTC. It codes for CASSLEGGFSYNEQFF.